This TCR beta chain was found in a study of T cells in Graves' hyperthyroidism and ophthalmopathy. Germline V gives CDR1 PRHDT, CDR2 FYEKMQ (reference sequence). The length of the CDR3 is 15 residues. The germline V and J ends were trimmed by 5 bases and 4 bases, with 17 bases remaining between them. This clonotype was counted at least ten times. No antigen is known for it. TCR beta CDR3 regions were amplified from RNA. HTBI primers drove first-round RT-PCR of the TCR CDR3. TCRdb reprocessed the multiplex PCR reads with MiXCR, giving one entry per CDR3 protein. The data contain 200,000 to 250,000 distinct CDR3 sequences, about 16% of them singletons. Study outcomes and limitations: Blood samples included most of the expanded thyroid clonotypes exceeding 0.001.

V gene TRBV13 combines with J gene TRBJ1-2, with TRBD1 as a possible D gene (5 bases). The receptor was derived from a woman between 18 and 29 years old with Graves' ophthalmopathy. What was sequenced was blood. The CDR3 loop is CASSNGPGLGYGYTF. The CDR3 bases are TGTGCCAGCAGCAACGGTCCAGGGTTGGGCTATGGCTACACCTTC.